This T cell receptor (beta chain) came from a study of T cells after yellow fever vaccination. At the level of the study: For low cell numbers, libraries were made with SMART-Seq v4 Ultra Low Input.

The 5'RACE template-switching step produced TCR cDNA and added a universal primer site and UMIs. TCRdb re-derived calls from the 5' RACE reads in MiXCR, one entry per CDR3 protein. The sample shows 610,000 or so distinct CDR3 sequences, roughly 12% of them seen only once. This CDR3 region has 16 residues. V lost 4 bases to trimming and J lost 0 bases, with 14 bases between them. In germline, CDR1 is LGHNA, CDR2 YSLEER. Study-wide results and limits: The secondary response showed a weaker magnitude and a faster peak, day 5 versus 15.

Turning to this clonotype: Its antigen is as yet unknown.

The V call is TRBV4-3, the J call TRBJ2-3; D tentatively fits TRBD1 or TRBD2 (7 bases each). Sequencing was performed on PBMCs, taken on the day of the yellow fever booster vaccination. This receptor was taken from a man younger than 45 who received the YFV17D yellow fever vaccine. The CDR3 DNA follows: TGCGCCAGCAGCCCAGGGGGGGGAGGAAGCACAGATACGCAGTATTTT. Residues: CASSPGGGGSTDTQYF.